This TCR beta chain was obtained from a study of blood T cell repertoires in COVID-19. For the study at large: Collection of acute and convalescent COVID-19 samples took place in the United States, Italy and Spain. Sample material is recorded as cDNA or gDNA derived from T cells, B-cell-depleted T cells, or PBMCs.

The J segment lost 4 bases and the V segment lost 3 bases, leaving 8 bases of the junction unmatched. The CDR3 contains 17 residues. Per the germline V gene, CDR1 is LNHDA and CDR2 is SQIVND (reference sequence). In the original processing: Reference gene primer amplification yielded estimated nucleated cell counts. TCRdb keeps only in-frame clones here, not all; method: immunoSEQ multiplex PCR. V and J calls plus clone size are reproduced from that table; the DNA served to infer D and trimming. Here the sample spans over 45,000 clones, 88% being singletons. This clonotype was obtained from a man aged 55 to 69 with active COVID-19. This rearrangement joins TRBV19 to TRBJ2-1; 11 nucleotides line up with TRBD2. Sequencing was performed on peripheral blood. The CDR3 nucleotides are TGTGCCAGTAGTATGGGGCTAGCGGGAGGATATTACAATGAGCAGTTCTTC. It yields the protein CASSMGLAGGYYNEQFF.